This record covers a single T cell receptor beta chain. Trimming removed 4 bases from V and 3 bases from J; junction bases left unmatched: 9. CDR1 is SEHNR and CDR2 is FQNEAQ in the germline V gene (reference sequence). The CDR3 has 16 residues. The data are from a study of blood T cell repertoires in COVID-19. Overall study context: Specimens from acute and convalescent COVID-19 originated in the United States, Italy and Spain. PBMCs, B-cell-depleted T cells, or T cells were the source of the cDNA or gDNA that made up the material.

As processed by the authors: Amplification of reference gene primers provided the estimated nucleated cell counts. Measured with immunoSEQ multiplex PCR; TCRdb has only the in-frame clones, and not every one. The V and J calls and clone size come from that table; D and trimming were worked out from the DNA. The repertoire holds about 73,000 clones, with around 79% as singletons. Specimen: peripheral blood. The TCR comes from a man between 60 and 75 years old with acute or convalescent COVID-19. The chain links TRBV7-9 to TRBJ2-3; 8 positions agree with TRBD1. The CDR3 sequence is CASSSTGAMLTDTQYF. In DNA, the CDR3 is TGTGCCAGCAGCTCGACAGGGGCTATGTTGACAGATACGCAGTATTTT.